A single sample is the source of the 5 T cell receptor beta chains below, sequenced in a study of T cells in women clearing cervical HPV infection. Clones were read by immunoSEQ multiplex PCR, and TCRdb kept only the in-frame ones, dropping some. The table gives about 30,000 clones; the top ten clones make up 5.5% to 8.5% of it. Material for sequencing was blood buffy coat. Every receptor here comes from a woman aged 18-70 years with a cervical HPV16 infection that either progressed to CIN3+ or cleared (not recorded which).

Regarding this clone: With the read ending 3 residues before the CDR3 end, the germline J gene is used to fill in that end. The chain carries TRBV5-4 and TRBJ1-5, with 7 nucleotides matching TRBD1. The CDR3 length is 15 residues. The germline gives CDR1 SGHNT, CDR2 YYREEE (reference sequence). Trimming took 4 bases from V and 7 from J; bases not matched to a gene: 11. CDR3 DNA, as far as it was read: TGTGCCAGCAGCAACGACAGGGAGAGGGCACAGCCC. Translated, it gives CASSNDRERAQP. The full CDR3 reads CASSNDRERAQPQHF.

Note on this clone: Sequencing ends 3 residues short of the CDR3 end; the germline J gene provides the rest. This chain links TRBV2 with TRBJ2-3; maybe TRBD2 (5 bases). The germline V gene has CDR1 SNHLY and CDR2 FYNNEI. The length of the CDR3 is 15 residues. Trimming left V 7 bases short and J 2 bases short, with 16 bases between. The DNA read from the CDR3 is TGTGCCAGCATGAGGGCCATATCACACACAGATACG. Residues: CASMRAISHTDT. The whole CDR3 reads CASMRAISHTDTQYF. The full variable domain, its missing parts supplied by reference TRBV2 and TRBJ2-3, is EPEVTQTPSHQVTQMGQEVILRCVPISNHLYFYWYRQILGQKVEFLVSFYNNEISEKSEIFDDQFSVERPDGSNFTLKIRSTKLEDSAMYFCASMRAISHTDTQYFGPGTRLTVL.

On this clone itself: The CDR3 end falls 3 residues outside the read, so it is completed with the germline J gene. The chain uses TRBV5-4 and TRBJ2-5; possibly TRBD1 for D (6 bases). The V end lost 0 bases, the J end lost 2 bases, and 11 bases lay between the germline ends. The CDR3 spans 15 residues. From germline, CDR1 is SGHNT and CDR2 YYREEE (reference sequence). CDR3 amino acids: CASSLGDRLQETQYF. The CDR3 DNA, read in part, is TGTGCCAGCAGCTTGGGAGACAGGCTACAAGAGACC.

Points on this clone: The read comes to an end 3 residues before the CDR3 does, leaving the germline J gene to fill in the end. The chain recombines TRBV5-6 with TRBJ1-1; D not resolved. Trimming cost V 0 bases and J 0 bases, with 3 bases left between them. The CDR3 extends over 13 amino acids. Germline V gene data show CDR1 as SGHDT and CDR2 as YYEEEE. The CDR3 sequence is CASSLAVNTEAFF. Partial CDR3 DNA: TGTGCCAGCAGCTTGGCCGTGAACACTGAA.

Comment on this clone: The read terminates 3 residues before the CDR3 end, so the remaining end is supplied by the germline J gene. The chain links TRBV4-1 to TRBJ2-3, with 7 bases lining up with TRBD2. The CDR3 is 12 residues long. Germline V lookup: CDR1 MGHRA, CDR2 YSYEKL. The CDR3 loop is CASRSAGVTQYF. CDR3 DNA, as far as it was read: TGCGCCAGCAGGTCTGCGGGGGTAACG.